What follows is one T cell receptor (beta chain) and its context. The antigen is not known. T cells were sequenced at a targeted depth of 1 in 200,000 to 1 in 1 million. Sequencing was performed with immunoSEQ multiplex PCR; in TCRdb, only in-frame clones are kept and a portion is missing. Counted here are 150,000 or so clones, roughly 83% occurring once; the ten biggest clones make up about 13%. Per germline, CDR1 MDHEN and CDR2 SYDVKM. The V end lost 2 bases, the J end lost 3 bases, and 11 bases lay between the germline ends. The CDR3 runs to 14 residues. This sample was included in a study of cytotoxic CD8 clonotypes in ibrutinib-treated CLL. Background on the study: Response sampling took place at median 12 months of treatment, range 6 to 36. Overall study findings and caveats: T-cell clonality at baseline went above that of age-matched healthy donors and rose and fell with circulating CD8+ T-cell counts.

Source: PBMCs, taken after 12 months of ibrutinib treatment. This receptor was identified in a human donor with chronic lymphocytic leukemia. The chain is built from TRBV28 and TRBJ2-7, with no clear D. CDR3 coding DNA: TGTGCCAGCAGTTTAGGTCAGAGCTACTACGAGCAGTACTTC. It yields the protein CASSLGQSYYEQYF.